This TCR beta chain appears in the sequencing data of a study of T-cell memory formation after mild COVID-19. Points from the study as a whole: Mainly in CM and EM were contracting CD4+ clones; CD8+ were in EMRA.

V lost 4 bases to trimming and J lost 2 bases, with 13 bases between them. CDR3 length: 15 residues. Per germline, CDR1 SGHTA and CDR2 FQGTGA. Turning to this clonotype: Its antigen is unknown.

5'RACE primed from the constant segment yielded TCR alpha and TCR beta cDNA libraries bearing sample barcodes and UMIs. MiXCR, run by TCRdb on the 5' RACE reads, gives a single entry per CDR3 protein. In the table there are approximately 200,000 distinct CDR3 sequences, approximately 16% of which are singletons. The TCR was taken from an adult woman who had mild COVID-19 (a few samples of this study predate the infection). Cell type and time point are not known. Input material: PBMCs or a T cell subset sorted from them (not recorded which). This chain links TRBV7-3 with TRBJ2-3; possible D gene TRBD2, 5 bases. CDR3 sequence reads: CASSSTRVPTDTQYF. DNA for the CDR3: TGTGCCAGCAGCTCAACTAGGGTCCCCACAGATACGCAGTATTTT.